These T cell receptor beta chains were read from a single sample in a study of cytomegalovirus exposure and HLA in healthy donors. The repertoire was sequenced with immunoSEQ multiplex PCR; TCRdb's copy has only in-frame clones and lacks some. The table shows under 200,000 clones, with roughly nine tenths occurring only once. Material for sequencing was PBMCs. The receptors here all came from a woman between 18 and 29 years old in good health and CMV-seropositive. CDR3s include the opening cysteine and the closing phenylalanine or tryptophan. A D gene is named only where the DNA matches it firmly. The listing skips clone size in some rows; elsewhere it reads once, few, many or a size class.

.	TRBJ2-1	.	TRBV5-6	TGTGCCAGCAGCTTTAGAGATGAGCAGTTCTTC	CASSFRDEQFF
TRBD2	TRBJ2-2	once	TRBV11-3	TGTGCCAGCAGCCCCGGACTAGCGGGAGTGAGCGGGGAGCTGTTTTTT	CASSPGLAGVSGELFF
.	TRBJ1-1	once	TRBV5-1	TGCGCCAGCACCCGAGGCGGAGGAACGAACACTGAAGCTTTCTTT	CASTRGGGTNTEAFF
TRBD1	TRBJ2-7	.	TRBV28	TGTGCCAGCAGGGCCCTATGGGACAGGGGGCTTTACGAGCAGTACTTC	CASRALWDRGLYEQYF
.	TRBJ2-1	.	TRBV15	TGTGCCACCAGCAGGCGGGTCTACAATGAGCAGTTCTTC	CATSRRVYNEQFF
.	TRBJ1-5	once	TRBV19	TGTGCCAGTAGTTTGTCCGGCAATCAGCCCCAGCATTTT	CASSLSGNQPQHF
.	TRBJ2-1	.	TRBV5-6	TGTGCCAGCAGCTTGGGGCTAGCTCAGTACAATGAGCAGTTCTTC	CASSLGLAQYNEQFF
TRBD1	TRBJ2-7	.	TRBV19	TGTGCCAGTAGTACCTACAGGGGATTCAGCTCCTACGAGCAGTACTTC	CASSTYRGFSSYEQYF
.	TRBJ2-1	once	TRBV4-3	TGCGCCAGCAGCCAAGAAAGGATACTAAGCTACAATGAGCAGTTCTTC	CASSQERILSYNEQFF
.	TRBJ1-1	.	TRBV29-1	TGCAGCGCTGGGAGTTTTCCGGCCACTGAAGCTTTCTTT	CSAGSFPATEAFF
.	TRBJ1-5	.	TRBV2	TGTGCCAGCACCCAAGGGGGGGTCAATCAGCCCCAGCATTTT	CASTQGGVNQPQHF
.	TRBJ1-5	.	TRBV18	TGTGCCAGCTCACCCCCGATCGGGGTGGGCAATCAGCCCCAGCATTTT	CASSPPIGVGNQPQHF
TRBD1	TRBJ1-1	.	TRBV5-6	TGTGCCAGCAGCTACTATAATCCGGGACAGCTGAACACTGAAGCTTTCTTT	CASSYYNPGQLNTEAFF
TRBD2	TRBJ2-3	.	TRBV14	TGTGCCAGCAGCCAAGAGACTAGCGTTGGGAGGGATACGCAGTATTTT	CASSQETSVGRDTQYF
.	TRBJ2-7	.	TRBV6-1	TGTGCCAGCAGTGCTTCTTGGGCAAACGAGCAGTACTTC	CASSASWANEQYF
.	TRBJ2-7	.	TRBV7-6	TGTGCCAGCAGCAAAGTCGGCTACGAGCAGTACTTC	CASSKVGYEQYF
TRBD1	TRBJ2-3	.	TRBV5-1	TGCGCCAGCAGCTTGGTGGGACAGGGAACAGATACGCAGTATTTT	CASSLVGQGTDTQYF
.	TRBJ1-5	.	TRBV6-5	TGTGCCAGCAGTAGCCGGGACATCAATCAGCCCCAGCATTTT	CASSSRDINQPQHF
.	TRBJ2-2	.	TRBV10-3	TGTGCCATCAGTGAAGGGGGGGACGCGAACACCGGGGAGCTGTTTTTT	CAISEGGDANTGELFF
.	TRBJ2-2	.	TRBV7-9	TGTGCCAGCAGCCAGATGGACACCGCGAACACCGGGGAGCTGTTTTTT	CASSQMDTANTGELFF
.	TRBJ2-1	.	TRBV18	TGTGCCAGCTCACCCCTTTCCGGGTTTAACTACAATGAGCAGTTCTTC	CASSPLSGFNYNEQFF
.	TRBJ2-5	.	TRBV19	TGTGCCAGTAGTATTAGGAAGGGGCGCCAAGAGACCCAGTACTTC	CASSIRKGRQETQYF